The text below deals with one TCR beta chain. The data derive from a study of shared clonotypes between healthy human individuals. Naive CD8 populations comprised CD45RO-negative cells positively selected for CCR7, excluding terminally differentiated effector memory CD45RA+ cells. Germline values: CDR1 SEHNR, CDR2 FQNEAQ (reference sequence). Trimming stripped 4 bases from V and 1 base from J, with 10 bases between. The CDR3 consists of 14 residues. TCRdb's table, derived via immunoSEQ multiplex PCR, lists solely in-frame clones and lacks some. The data contain about 2.1 million clones, roughly 93% of them singletons.

Specimen: naive CD8+ T cells from PBMCs. This TCR derives from a young man in good health. Some clones in this sample may be carry-over from other donors' samples. The rearrangement uses TRBV7-9 and TRBJ1-1; D is undetermined. CDR3 bases: TGTGCCAGCAGCTCCCGTACCCCGAACACTGAAGCTTTCTTT. Translation: CASSSRTPNTEAFF.